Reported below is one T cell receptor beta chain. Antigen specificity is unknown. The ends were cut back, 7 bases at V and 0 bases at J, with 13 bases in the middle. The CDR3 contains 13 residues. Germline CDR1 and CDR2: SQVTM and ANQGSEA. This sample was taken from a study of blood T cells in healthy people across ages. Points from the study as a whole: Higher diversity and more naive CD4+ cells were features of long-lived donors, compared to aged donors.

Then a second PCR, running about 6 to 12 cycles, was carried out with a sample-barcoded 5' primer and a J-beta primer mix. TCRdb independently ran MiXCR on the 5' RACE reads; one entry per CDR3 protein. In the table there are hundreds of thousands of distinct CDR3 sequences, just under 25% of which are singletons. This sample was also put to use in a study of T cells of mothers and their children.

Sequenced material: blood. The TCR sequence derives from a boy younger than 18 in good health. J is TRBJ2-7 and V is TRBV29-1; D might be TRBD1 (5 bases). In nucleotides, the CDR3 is TGCAGCGCGTTATTAAGGGGCTCCTACGAGCAGTACTTC. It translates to CSALLRGSYEQYF.